This passage covers 3 T cell receptor beta chains from one sample sequenced in a study of T cell changes during pregnancy in multiple sclerosis. Clones were read by immunoSEQ multiplex PCR, and TCRdb kept only the in-frame ones, dropping some. This table has over 30,000 clones, around nine tenths appearing once. This material consisted of CD4+ T cells from peripheral blood mononuclear cells, taken in the second trimester of pregnancy. The origin of the receptors is a female donor in good health, enrolled as a control in a pregnancy study.

V and J are TRBV7-3 and TRBJ1-2; D may be TRBD1 (5 bases). CDR1 SGHTA and CDR2 FQGTGA come from the germline V gene. There are 16 residues in the CDR3. The ends were cut back, 5 bases at V and 6 bases at J, with 22 bases in the middle. CDR3 in DNA: TGTGCCAGCAGCCAGATGGGAGGGGAAGCGTTGAATGGCTACACCTTC. Encoded protein: CASSQMGGEALNGYTF.

The chain couples TRBV28 to TRBJ2-7; D may be TRBD1 (5 bases). CDR3 length: 13 amino acids. Trimming pared 2 bases from V and 2 bases from J, leaving 7 bases between. In germline, CDR1 is MDHEN, CDR2 SYDVKM. The CDR3 loop is CASSLTGTYEQYF. CDR3 DNA sequence: TGTGCCAGCAGTTTAACAGGAACCTACGAGCAGTACTTC.

V is TRBV5-8 and J is TRBJ1-2; D is unclear. Germline values: CDR1 SGHTS, CDR2 YDEGEE. CDR3 length equals 12 residues. V lost 3 bases and J lost 10, with 13 bases in between. The DNA for the CDR3 is TGTGCCAGCAGCTCGGACGGACTTGACTACACCTTC. This gives the protein CASSSDGLDYTF.